This T cell receptor (beta chain) was captured by sequencing in a study of blood T cell repertoires in COVID-19. About the research overall: Whether acute or convalescent, the COVID-19 samples came from the United States, Italy and Spain. PBMCs, B-cell-depleted T cells, or T cells were the source of the cDNA or gDNA that made up the material.

The authors' processing: Nucleated cell number was recorded as an estimate derived from reference gene primer amplification. Method: immunoSEQ multiplex PCR; TCRdb's copy keeps in-frame clones and lacks some. For V, J and clone size, that table is used; D and trimming come from the DNA. The data hold roughly 80,000 clones, with around 83% observed a single time. This CDR3 is built from 16 residues. Germline V gene data show CDR1 as SGHRS and CDR2 as YFSETQ. V gave up 4 bases and J gave up 1 base; unmatched junction bases: 10. The clonotype originates from a woman aged 55-69 years with acute or convalescent COVID-19. Sequenced input: peripheral blood. This chain links TRBV5-1 with TRBJ2-7; 8 nucleotides line up with TRBD1. CDR3 residues: CASSPRTGGGSYEQYF. The CDR3 bases are TGCGCCAGCAGCCCTCGAACAGGGGGAGGATCCTACGAGCAGTACTTC.